These T cell receptor beta chains were read from a single sample in a study of control samples from healthy donors and cancer patients. Sequencing used immunoSEQ multiplex PCR; TCRdb keeps in-frame clones, though not all of them. The profile shows approximately 160,000 clones, approximately 94% of them singletons. Sequenced input: blood. Source of these receptors: a woman aged 18-30 years in good health. The CDR3 runs from the conserved cysteine through the conserved F or W. The order of the fields is J gene, D gene, V gene, clone size, CDR3 protein, CDR3 DNA. A D gene is named only where the DNA matches it firmly. Some rows mark clone size as missing; the rest say once, few, many or name a class of expanded clone.

J gene: TRBJ2-2
D gene: NA
V gene: TRBV9
clone size: NA
CDR3 protein: CASSGSGGGVPGELFF
CDR3 DNA: TGTGCCAGCAGCGGAAGTGGGGGAGGAGTCCCCGGGGAGCTGTTTTTT

J gene: TRBJ2-7
D gene: NA
V gene: TRBV18
clone size: NA
CDR3 protein: CASSGSRSSYEQYF
CDR3 DNA: TGTGCCAGCTCGGGGTCCAGGAGCTCCTACGAGCAGTACTTC

J gene: TRBJ1-4
D gene: NA
V gene: TRBV7-2
clone size: once
CDR3 protein: CASSLDPGASEKLFF
CDR3 DNA: TGTGCCAGCAGCTTAGATCCAGGGGCGAGTGAAAAACTGTTTTTT

J gene: TRBJ1-5
D gene: TRBD1
V gene: TRBV5-8
clone size: NA
CDR3 protein: CASSLGQGVQPQHF
CDR3 DNA: TGTGCCAGCAGCTTAGGACAGGGTGTTCAGCCCCAGCATTTT

J gene: TRBJ2-7
D gene: TRBD2
V gene: TRBV5-4
clone size: NA
CDR3 protein: CASSYGLAAKSSYEQYF
CDR3 DNA: TGTGCCAGCAGCTACGGACTAGCGGCAAAGAGCTCCTACGAGCAGTACTTC

J gene: TRBJ2-7
D gene: NA
V gene: TRBV28
clone size: NA
CDR3 protein: CASKPDYLREQYF
CDR3 DNA: TGTGCCAGCAAGCCGGACTACCTCCGGGAGCAGTACTTC

J gene: TRBJ2-2
D gene: NA
V gene: TRBV29-1
clone size: NA
CDR3 protein: CSVVVLNTGELFF
CDR3 DNA: TGCAGCGTTGTTGTACTGAACACCGGGGAGCTGTTTTTT

J gene: TRBJ2-7
D gene: NA
V gene: TRBV7-9
clone size: NA
CDR3 protein: CASSLGWTYEQYF
CDR3 DNA: TGTGCCAGCAGCTTGGGATGGACCTACGAGCAGTACTTC

J gene: TRBJ1-2
D gene: NA
V gene: TRBV3-1/TRBV3-2
clone size: NA
CDR3 protein: CASSEGFRSGYTF
CDR3 DNA: TGTGCCAGCAGCGAGGGGTTTAGGAGTGGCTACACCTTC

J gene: TRBJ2-4
D gene: TRBD1
V gene: TRBV11-3
clone size: NA
CDR3 protein: CASSLLPDRDREKNIQYF
CDR3 DNA: TGTGCCAGCAGCTTATTACCGGATCGGGACAGAGAAAAAAACATTCAGTACTTC

J gene: TRBJ2-5
D gene: NA
V gene: TRBV6-5
clone size: NA
CDR3 protein: CASRAVMEADPDF
CDR3 DNA: TGTGCCAGCAGGGCGGTCATGGAAGCCGATCCAGACTTC

J gene: TRBJ1-2
D gene: NA
V gene: TRBV6-5
clone size: NA
CDR3 protein: CASRPGPKYGYTF
CDR3 DNA: TGTGCCAGCAGGCCGGGACCGAAATATGGCTACACCTTC

J gene: TRBJ1-4
D gene: TRBD1
V gene: TRBV2
clone size: NA
CDR3 protein: CASGTELNEKLFF
CDR3 DNA: TGTGCCAGCGGGACAGAGCTTAATGAAAAACTGTTTTTT

J gene: TRBJ1-1
D gene: NA
V gene: TRBV5-4
clone size: NA
CDR3 protein: CASSADLMNTEAFF
CDR3 DNA: TGTGCCAGCAGCGCGGACCTCATGAACACTGAAGCTTTCTTT

J gene: TRBJ1-3
D gene: NA
V gene: TRBV18
clone size: NA
CDR3 protein: CASSPSVAGSSGNTIYF
CDR3 DNA: TGTGCCAGCTCACCATCGGTGGCGGGGAGCTCTGGAAACACCATATATTTT

J gene: TRBJ1-2
D gene: TRBD1
V gene: TRBV4-1
clone size: once
CDR3 protein: CASSQDIKGTGRDYGYTF
CDR3 DNA: TGCGCCAGCAGCCAAGATATAAAGGGGACAGGGAGAGACTATGGCTACACCTTC

J gene: TRBJ1-2
D gene: NA
V gene: TRBV19
clone size: NA
CDR3 protein: CASSPQEGLYTF
CDR3 DNA: TGTGCCAGTAGCCCCCAGGAGGGGCTTTACACCTTC

J gene: TRBJ1-6
D gene: NA
V gene: TRBV19
clone size: once
CDR3 protein: CASTRYVREDSPLHF
CDR3 DNA: TGTGCCAGTACCAGATACGTCCGGGAGGATTCACCCCTCCACTTT

J gene: TRBJ1-3
D gene: NA
V gene: TRBV7-2
clone size: once
CDR3 protein: CASSRAAGNTIYF
CDR3 DNA: TGTGCCAGCAGTAGAGCTGCTGGAAACACCATATATTTT

J gene: TRBJ2-3
D gene: TRBD2
V gene: TRBV4-1
clone size: NA
CDR3 protein: CASSQDIAGGPQDTQYF
CDR3 DNA: TGCGCCAGCAGCCAAGATATAGCGGGGGGGCCCCAAGATACGCAGTATTTT

J gene: TRBJ2-3
D gene: NA
V gene: TRBV29-1
clone size: once
CDR3 protein: CSVSGTKSTDTQYF
CDR3 DNA: TGCAGCGTTTCCGGGACAAAAAGCACAGATACGCAGTATTTT

J gene: TRBJ1-1
D gene: NA
V gene: TRBV12-3/TRBV12-4
clone size: NA
CDR3 protein: CASSRGSTEAFF
CDR3 DNA: TGTGCCAGCAGCCGGGGGAGCACTGAAGCTTTCTTT

J gene: TRBJ1-1
D gene: NA
V gene: TRBV28
clone size: NA
CDR3 protein: CASSLGEGNTEAFF
CDR3 DNA: TGTGCCAGCAGTTTGGGGGAGGGGAACACTGAAGCTTTCTTT

J gene: TRBJ1-2
D gene: NA
V gene: TRBV11-2
clone size: NA
CDR3 protein: CASSSPAGLDGYTF
CDR3 DNA: TGTGCCAGCAGCTCCCCGGCAGGGCTGGATGGCTACACCTTC

J gene: TRBJ1-4
D gene: TRBD1
V gene: TRBV7-9
clone size: NA
CDR3 protein: CASSTRQGEKLFF
CDR3 DNA: TGTGCCAGCAGCACTCGACAGGGGGAAAAACTGTTTTTT

J gene: TRBJ2-7
D gene: NA
V gene: TRBV19
clone size: NA
CDR3 protein: CASSIGQGSSYEQYF
CDR3 DNA: TGTGCCAGTAGTATAGGGCAGGGGAGCTCCTACGAGCAGTACTTC

J gene: TRBJ2-3
D gene: NA
V gene: TRBV5-4
clone size: NA
CDR3 protein: CASSSGRSTDTQYF
CDR3 DNA: TGTGCCAGCAGCTCCGGCCGTAGCACAGATACGCAGTATTTT

J gene: TRBJ1-1
D gene: TRBD1
V gene: TRBV27
clone size: NA
CDR3 protein: CASSWYRGGTEAFF
CDR3 DNA: TGTGCCAGCAGTTGGTACAGGGGGGGCACTGAAGCTTTCTTT

J gene: TRBJ2-7
D gene: NA
V gene: TRBV5-1
clone size: once
CDR3 protein: CASKDPRFYEQYF
CDR3 DNA: TGCGCCAGCAAAGATCCCAGATTCTACGAGCAGTACTTC

J gene: TRBJ2-7
D gene: TRBD2
V gene: TRBV27
clone size: NA
CDR3 protein: CASSFGGGVSYEQYF
CDR3 DNA: TGTGCCAGCAGTTTTGGCGGGGGGGTCTCCTACGAGCAGTACTTC

J gene: TRBJ1-2
D gene: TRBD1
V gene: TRBV27
clone size: NA
CDR3 protein: CASRWTGEGYGYTF
CDR3 DNA: TGTGCCAGCAGATGGACAGGGGAAGGCTATGGCTACACCTTC

J gene: TRBJ1-5
D gene: NA
V gene: TRBV12-3/TRBV12-4
clone size: NA
CDR3 protein: CASSFRVGQPQHF
CDR3 DNA: TGTGCCAGCAGTTTCAGGGTTGGCCAGCCCCAGCATTTT

J gene: TRBJ1-2
D gene: NA
V gene: TRBV5-4
clone size: NA
CDR3 protein: CASSFRGFGYGYTF
CDR3 DNA: TGTGCCAGCAGCTTTCGGGGATTCGGCTATGGCTACACCTTC